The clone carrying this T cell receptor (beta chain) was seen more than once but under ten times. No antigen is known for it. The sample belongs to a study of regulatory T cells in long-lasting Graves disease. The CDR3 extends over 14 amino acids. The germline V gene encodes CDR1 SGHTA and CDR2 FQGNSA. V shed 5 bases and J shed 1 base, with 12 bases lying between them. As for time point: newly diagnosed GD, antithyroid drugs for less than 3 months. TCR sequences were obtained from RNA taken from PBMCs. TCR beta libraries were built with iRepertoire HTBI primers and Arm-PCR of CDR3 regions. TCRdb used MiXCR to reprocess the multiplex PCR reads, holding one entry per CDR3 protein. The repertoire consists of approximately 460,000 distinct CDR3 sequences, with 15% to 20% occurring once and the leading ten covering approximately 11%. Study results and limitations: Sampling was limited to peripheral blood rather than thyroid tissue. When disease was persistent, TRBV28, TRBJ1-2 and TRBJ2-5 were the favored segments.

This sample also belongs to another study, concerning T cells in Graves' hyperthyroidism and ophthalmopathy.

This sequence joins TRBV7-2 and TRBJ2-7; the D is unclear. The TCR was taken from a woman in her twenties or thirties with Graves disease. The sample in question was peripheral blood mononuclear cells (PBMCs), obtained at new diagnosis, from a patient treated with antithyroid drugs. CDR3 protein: CASSLSEVSYEQYF. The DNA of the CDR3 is TGTGCCAGCAGCCTTTCTGAGGTTTCCTACGAGCAGTACTTC.